This TCR beta chain was sequenced in a study of blood T cells in healthy people across ages. There are 15 residues in the CDR3. CDR1 is MDHEN, CDR2 SYDVKM, per germline. V was clipped by 3 bases and J by 0 bases, with 11 bases between them. This clonotype showed up just once. Antigen specificity is unknown. Study-wide results and caveats: Diversity was higher, and naive CD4+ cells more numerous, in long-lived donors than in aged donors.

Using a J-beta primer mix together with a sample-barcoded 5' primer, a second PCR was run for roughly 6 to 12 cycles. TCRdb analysed the 5' RACE reads with MiXCR anew, one entry per CDR3 protein. The sample lists 800,000 or so distinct CDR3 sequences; approximately 67% were seen once. The chain recombines TRBV28 with TRBJ1-1; D unresolved. This receptor was identified in a man younger than 40 in good health. Sequencing was done on a sample of blood. The CDR3 coding sequence is TGTGCCAGCAGTTTGCGGCGGGCCGTGAACACTGAAGCTTTCTTT. As protein: CASSLRRAVNTEAFF.